A selection of T cell receptor beta chains follows, all from one sample in a study of T-cell reconstitution after alpha-beta-depleted transplantation in children. MiXCR, applied by TCRdb to the PCR reads, yields one record per CDR3 protein. Of more than 200,000 distinct CDR3 sequences in the sample, around 8.9% are singletons; the top ten hold around 5%. Sample: PBMCs from the stem cell graft donor, taken from the stem cell graft. The receptor source for this set is a human donor who donated a stem cell graft to a child with SCID. Each CDR3 is given with its conserved first and last residue. D genes are given only for firm matches. Rows may omit the clone size; those that give it use once, few, many or a size class.

clone_size: -
v_call: TRBV20-1
d_call: -
j_call: TRBJ2-7
cdr3_aa: CSARDLLGQLTPYEQYF
cdr3_nt: TGCAGTGCTAGAGATCTCTTAGGACAGCTAACCCCCTACGAGCAGTACTTC

clone_size: many
v_call: TRBV7-9
d_call: -
j_call: TRBJ2-6
cdr3_aa: CASSLKEGSSGANVLTF
cdr3_nt: TGTGCCAGCAGCTTAAAGGAAGGGAGCTCTGGGGCCAACGTCCTGACTTTC

clone_size: -
v_call: TRBV12-3/TRBV12-4
d_call: TRBD1
j_call: TRBJ2-5
cdr3_aa: CASSPRTGQPQETQYF
cdr3_nt: TGTGCCAGCAGTCCCCGGACAGGGCAACCTCAAGAGACCCAGTACTTC

clone_size: many
v_call: TRBV6-5
d_call: -
j_call: TRBJ1-1
cdr3_aa: CASSSKGTEAFF
cdr3_nt: TGTGCCAGCAGTTCCAAGGGCACTGAAGCTTTCTTT

clone_size: many
v_call: TRBV5-6
d_call: -
j_call: TRBJ1-1
cdr3_aa: CASSLFLGQNTEAFF
cdr3_nt: TGTGCCAGCAGCTTGTTTTTGGGACAGAACACTGAAGCTTTCTTT

clone_size: few
v_call: TRBV20-1
d_call: TRBD1
j_call: TRBJ1-2
cdr3_aa: CSASSPGQGFPNYGYTF
cdr3_nt: TGCAGTGCTAGTAGCCCGGGACAGGGGTTCCCTAACTATGGCTACACCTTC

clone_size: many
v_call: TRBV20-1
d_call: -
j_call: TRBJ1-1
cdr3_aa: CSARDKGRMNTEAFF
cdr3_nt: TGCAGTGCTAGAGATAAAGGACGGATGAACACTGAAGCTTTCTTT

clone_size: many
v_call: TRBV12-3/TRBV12-4
d_call: -
j_call: TRBJ1-2
cdr3_aa: CASSLGVGGYTF
cdr3_nt: TGTGCCAGCAGTTTAGGTGTGGGTGGCTACACCTTC

clone_size: many
v_call: TRBV6-1
d_call: -
j_call: TRBJ1-1
cdr3_aa: CASSEPAGEDTEAFF
cdr3_nt: TGTGCCAGCAGTGAGCCCGCGGGGGAGGACACTGAAGCTTTCTTT

clone_size: few
v_call: TRBV5-1
d_call: TRBD1
j_call: TRBJ1-4
cdr3_aa: CASSRGQGTNEKLFF
cdr3_nt: TGCGCCAGCAGCCGGGGACAGGGAACTAATGAAAAACTGTTTTTT

clone_size: many
v_call: TRBV27
d_call: TRBD1
j_call: TRBJ2-7
cdr3_aa: CASSLSLGDRGFYEQYF
cdr3_nt: TGTGCCAGCAGTTTATCGCTGGGAGACAGGGGGTTCTACGAGCAGTACTTC

clone_size: few
v_call: TRBV7-3
d_call: TRBD1
j_call: TRBJ2-5
cdr3_aa: CASSLGTGPGQETQYF
cdr3_nt: TGTGCCAGCAGCTTGGGGACAGGGCCAGGGCAAGAGACCCAGTACTTC

clone_size: many
v_call: TRBV5-1
d_call: -
j_call: TRBJ1-5
cdr3_aa: CASSLGYDSHSNQPQHF
cdr3_nt: TGCGCCAGCAGCTTGGGCTATGACAGCCATAGCAATCAGCCCCAGCATTTT

clone_size: -
v_call: TRBV7-8
d_call: -
j_call: TRBJ2-1
cdr3_aa: CASSLVFSPHGEQFF
cdr3_nt: TGTGCCAGCAGCTTAGTTTTTAGTCCCCACGGTGAGCAGTTCTTC

clone_size: many
v_call: TRBV7-2
d_call: TRBD1
j_call: TRBJ2-7
cdr3_aa: CASGQGFSYEQYF
cdr3_nt: TGTGCCAGCGGACAGGGTTTCTCCTACGAGCAGTACTTC

clone_size: many
v_call: TRBV20-1
d_call: -
j_call: TRBJ2-3
cdr3_aa: CSASIPQGGFTDTQYF
cdr3_nt: TGCAGTGCTAGTATCCCTCAGGGAGGTTTCACAGATACGCAGTATTTT

clone_size: many
v_call: TRBV4-1
d_call: -
j_call: TRBJ1-5
cdr3_aa: CASSRGGHQPQHF
cdr3_nt: TGCGCCAGCAGCCGGGGGGGACATCAGCCCCAGCATTTT

clone_size: few
v_call: TRBV7-3
d_call: -
j_call: TRBJ2-2
cdr3_aa: CASSLQSQGTGELFF
cdr3_nt: TGTGCCAGCAGCCTCCAGTCCCAGGGCACCGGGGAGCTGTTTTTT

clone_size: many
v_call: TRBV20-1
d_call: TRBD2
j_call: TRBJ2-1
cdr3_aa: CSASRSSGGAFGEQFF
cdr3_nt: TGCAGTGCTAGTAGGTCTAGCGGGGGGGCATTCGGCGAGCAGTTCTTC

clone_size: many
v_call: TRBV5-5
d_call: -
j_call: TRBJ1-2
cdr3_aa: CASSLRPALVNTF
cdr3_nt: TGTGCCAGCAGCTTGAGGCCCGCCTTGGTTAATACCTTC

clone_size: many
v_call: TRBV20-1
d_call: TRBD1
j_call: TRBJ1-5
cdr3_aa: CSARQGATSNQPQHF
cdr3_nt: TGCAGTGCTAGACAGGGGGCCACTAGCAATCAGCCCCAGCATTTT

clone_size: many
v_call: TRBV7-2
d_call: -
j_call: TRBJ2-7
cdr3_aa: CASSAQVGPYEQYF
cdr3_nt: TGTGCCAGCAGCGCCCAGGTGGGGCCATACGAGCAGTACTTC

clone_size: -
v_call: TRBV27
d_call: -
j_call: TRBJ2-7
cdr3_aa: CASSPTGKREQYF
cdr3_nt: TGTGCCAGCAGCCCAACAGGGAAACGCGAGCAGTACTTC

clone_size: many
v_call: TRBV29-1
d_call: -
j_call: TRBJ1-4
cdr3_aa: CSVLTTNEKLFF
cdr3_nt: TGCAGCGTTTTGACAACTAATGAAAAACTGTTTTTT

clone_size: -
v_call: TRBV3-1
d_call: TRBD1
j_call: TRBJ1-2
cdr3_aa: CAFCLTGGSGGYTF
cdr3_nt: TGTGCCTTCTGCCTGACAGGGGGCTCCGGTGGCTACACCTTC

clone_size: many
v_call: TRBV20-1
d_call: TRBD2
j_call: TRBJ2-1
cdr3_aa: CSASGTSGGAYNEQFF
cdr3_nt: TGCAGTGCATCCGGGACTAGCGGGGGGGCTTACAATGAGCAGTTCTTC

clone_size: many
v_call: TRBV6-2/TRBV6-3
d_call: TRBD2
j_call: TRBJ2-7
cdr3_aa: CASSLRTHGRSYEQYF
cdr3_nt: TGTGCCAGCAGTTTACGGACCCACGGGAGGTCCTACGAGCAGTACTTC

clone_size: many
v_call: TRBV20-1
d_call: -
j_call: TRBJ2-7
cdr3_aa: CSARGLTDSYEQYF
cdr3_nt: TGCAGTGCTAGAGGCCTGACGGACTCCTACGAGCAGTACTTC

clone_size: few
v_call: TRBV5-1
d_call: -
j_call: TRBJ1-2
cdr3_aa: CASSGIRADRDYTF
cdr3_nt: TGCGCCAGCAGCGGGATTAGGGCAGATCGGGACTACACCTTC

clone_size: few
v_call: TRBV2
d_call: TRBD1
j_call: TRBJ2-7
cdr3_aa: CASSALQGIIDEQYF
cdr3_nt: TGTGCCAGCAGTGCCCTACAGGGGATTATCGACGAGCAGTACTTC

clone_size: many
v_call: TRBV20-1
d_call: -
j_call: TRBJ1-4
cdr3_aa: CSARDLGVATNEKLFF
cdr3_nt: TGCAGTGCTAGAGATCTGGGAGTTGCAACTAATGAAAAACTGTTTTTT

clone_size: many
v_call: TRBV18
d_call: -
j_call: TRBJ1-6
cdr3_aa: CASSPVERSPLHF
cdr3_nt: TGTGCCAGCTCACCGGTTGAACGGTCACCCCTCCACTTT

clone_size: many
v_call: TRBV6-5
d_call: TRBD1
j_call: TRBJ1-2
cdr3_aa: CASSYSKTGWVYGYTF
cdr3_nt: TGTGCCAGCAGTTACTCAAAGACAGGGTGGGTCTATGGCTACACCTTC

clone_size: many
v_call: TRBV2
d_call: -
j_call: TRBJ1-6
cdr3_aa: CASSEFGGSYNSPLHF
cdr3_nt: TGTGCCAGCAGCGAATTCGGGGGCTCCTATAATTCACCCCTCCACTTT

clone_size: many
v_call: TRBV5-1
d_call: -
j_call: TRBJ1-1
cdr3_aa: CASSLAGLTNTEAFF
cdr3_nt: TGCGCCAGCAGCTTGGCAGGACTAACTAACACTGAAGCTTTCTTT

clone_size: many
v_call: TRBV5-1
d_call: -
j_call: TRBJ1-5
cdr3_aa: CAATEDSNQPQHF
cdr3_nt: TGCGCCGCAACGGAGGATAGCAATCAGCCCCAGCATTTT

clone_size: -
v_call: TRBV20-1
d_call: -
j_call: TRBJ2-3
cdr3_aa: CSARSGTSTDTQYF
cdr3_nt: TGCAGTGCTAGGAGCGGTACTAGCACAGATACGCAGTATTTT

clone_size: few
v_call: TRBV7-9
d_call: -
j_call: TRBJ1-4
cdr3_aa: CASSQSTANEKLFF
cdr3_nt: TGTGCCAGCAGCCAATCGACTGCGAATGAAAAACTGTTTTTT

clone_size: many
v_call: TRBV7-2
d_call: -
j_call: TRBJ2-1
cdr3_aa: CASSFLDYNEQFF
cdr3_nt: TGTGCCAGCAGCTTTCTGGACTACAATGAGCAGTTCTTC

clone_size: many
v_call: TRBV2
d_call: TRBD2
j_call: TRBJ2-7
cdr3_aa: CASSLQRGYEQYF
cdr3_nt: TGTGCCAGCAGTCTACAGCGGGGATACGAGCAGTACTTC

clone_size: -
v_call: TRBV20-1
d_call: TRBD2
j_call: TRBJ2-3
cdr3_aa: CSAQASGGPTSGGPTDTQYF
cdr3_nt: TGCAGTGCCCAGGCTTCTGGGGGGCCGACTAGCGGGGGCCCCACAGATACGCAGTATTTT

clone_size: few
v_call: TRBV15
d_call: -
j_call: TRBJ1-5
cdr3_aa: CATSSPRDPFRNQPQHF
cdr3_nt: TGTGCCACCAGCAGTCCTCGGGACCCATTTCGCAATCAGCCCCAGCATTTT

clone_size: many
v_call: TRBV29-1
d_call: -
j_call: TRBJ2-7
cdr3_aa: CSVRTVAYEQYF
cdr3_nt: TGCAGCGTCCGGACCGTCGCCTACGAGCAGTACTTC

clone_size: -
v_call: TRBV24-1
d_call: -
j_call: TRBJ2-1
cdr3_aa: CAARPPPWIWVNEQFF
cdr3_nt: TGTGCCGCCAGGCCGCCGCCTTGGATATGGGTAAATGAGCAGTTCTTC

clone_size: many
v_call: TRBV4-3
d_call: -
j_call: TRBJ2-3
cdr3_aa: CASSPTITTDTQYF
cdr3_nt: TGCGCCAGCAGCCCGACAATCACCACAGATACGCAGTATTTT